This T cell receptor beta chain was found in a study of T-cell reconstitution after alpha-beta-depleted transplantation in children. Unique molecular identifiers were built into the TCRbeta library. TCRdb reanalysed the PCR reads using MiXCR and keeps one entry per CDR3 protein. The table records about 4,000 distinct CDR3 sequences, 9.1% of them present only once. General study results and limits: Reportedly, only several hundred clones from non-depleted graft cells drove alpha-beta T-cell counts at about two months. When one year had passed after transplant, most T-cell counts and diversity came from newly produced T cells.

CDR1 is MRHNA, CDR2 SNTAGT, per germline. The CDR3 has 14 amino acids. The V and J ends lost 6 bases and 3 bases, in that order; junction bases with no gene match: 4. This clonotype was counted many times. The antigen is unknown. The TCR originated in a male patient aged 2 to 9 who had a stem cell transplant for acute lymphoblastic leukemia, so the T cells may come from the graft donor. The chain carries TRBV6-4 and TRBJ2-5; 10 bases map to TRBD2. Source: PBMCs, mostly from graft donor cells, taken 180 days after TCRalphabeta/CD19-depleted stem cell transplant. Here the CDR3 reads CASSELAGKETQYF. The CDR3 coding sequence is TGTGCCAGCAGCGAACTAGCGGGGAAAGAGACCCAGTACTTC.